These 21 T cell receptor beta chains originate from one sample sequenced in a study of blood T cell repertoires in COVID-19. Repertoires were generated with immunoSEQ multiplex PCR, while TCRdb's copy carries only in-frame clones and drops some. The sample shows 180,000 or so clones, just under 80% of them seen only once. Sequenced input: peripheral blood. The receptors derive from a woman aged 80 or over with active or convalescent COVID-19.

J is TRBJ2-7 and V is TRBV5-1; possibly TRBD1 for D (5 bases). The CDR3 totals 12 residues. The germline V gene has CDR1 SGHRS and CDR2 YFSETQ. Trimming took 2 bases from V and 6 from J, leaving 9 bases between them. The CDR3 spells CASSFSGREQYF. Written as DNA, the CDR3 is TGCGCCAGCAGCTTTTCAGGGCGCGAGCAGTACTTC.

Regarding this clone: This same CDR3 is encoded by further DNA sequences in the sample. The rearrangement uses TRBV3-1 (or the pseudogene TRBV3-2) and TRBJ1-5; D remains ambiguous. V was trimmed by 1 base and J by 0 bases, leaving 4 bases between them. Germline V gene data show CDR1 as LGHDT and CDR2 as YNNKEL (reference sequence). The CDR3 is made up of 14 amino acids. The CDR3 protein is CASSQGYSNQPQHF. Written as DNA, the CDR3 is TGTGCCAGCAGCCAAGGCTATAGCAATCAGCCCCAGCATTTT.

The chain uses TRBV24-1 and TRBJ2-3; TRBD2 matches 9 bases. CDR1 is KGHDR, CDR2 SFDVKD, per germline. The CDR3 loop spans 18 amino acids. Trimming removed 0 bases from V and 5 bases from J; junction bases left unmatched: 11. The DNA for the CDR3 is TGTGCCACCAGTGATTTGGAGCCTGCGGGGGGGCTGAGAGATACGCAGTATTTT. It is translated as CATSDLEPAGGLRDTQYF.

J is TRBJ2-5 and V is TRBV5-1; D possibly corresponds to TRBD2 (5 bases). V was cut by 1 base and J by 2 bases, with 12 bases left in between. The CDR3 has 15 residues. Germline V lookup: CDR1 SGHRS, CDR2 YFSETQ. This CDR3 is CASSLPSGMQETQYF. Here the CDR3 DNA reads TGCGCCAGCAGCTTGCCTTCCGGGATGCAAGAGACCCAGTACTTC.

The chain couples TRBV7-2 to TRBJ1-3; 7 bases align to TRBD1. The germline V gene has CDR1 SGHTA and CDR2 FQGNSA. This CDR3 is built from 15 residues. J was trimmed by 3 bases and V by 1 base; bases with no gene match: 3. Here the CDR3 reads CASSLDRGIGNTIYF. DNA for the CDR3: TGTGCCAGCAGCTTAGACAGGGGCATTGGAAACACCATATATTTT.

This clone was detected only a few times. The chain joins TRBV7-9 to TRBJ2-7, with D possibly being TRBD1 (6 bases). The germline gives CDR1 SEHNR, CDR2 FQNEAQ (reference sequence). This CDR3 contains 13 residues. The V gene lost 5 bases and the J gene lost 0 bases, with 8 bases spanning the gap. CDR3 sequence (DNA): TGTGCCAGCAGCGGGGGCCCCTCCTACGAGCAGTACTTC. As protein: CASSGGPSYEQYF.

The CDR3 reads CASSYAGGRGQYGYTF. The CDR3 DNA follows: TGTGCCAGCAGTTACGCGGGGGGCCGAGGCCAATATGGCTACACCTTC. This sequence joins TRBV6-5 and TRBJ1-2; tentative D call: TRBD1 (6 bases). Germline lookup yields CDR1 MNHEY and CDR2 SVGAGI. V lost 2 bases and J 5 bases, leaving 18 bases between the germline ends. The CDR3 is 16 residues long.

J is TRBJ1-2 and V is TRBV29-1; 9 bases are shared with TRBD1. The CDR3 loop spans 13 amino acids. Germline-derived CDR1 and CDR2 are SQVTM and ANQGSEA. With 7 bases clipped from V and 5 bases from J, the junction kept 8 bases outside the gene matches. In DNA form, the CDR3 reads TGCAGCGCCAGGGACAGGGTTTCTTATGGCTACACCTTC. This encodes CSARDRVSYGYTF.

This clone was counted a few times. The CDR3, as DNA: TGTGCCAGCAGCCTAAACGGGAACAGCAACGAGCAGTACTTC. Translating it yields CASSLNGNSNEQYF. This chain joins TRBV5-5 and TRBJ2-7; maybe TRBD2 (5 bases). The germline V and J ends were trimmed by 4 bases and 5 bases, with 16 bases remaining between them. The CDR3 covers 14 residues. CDR1 and CDR2 (germline): SGHKS, YYEKEE (reference sequence).

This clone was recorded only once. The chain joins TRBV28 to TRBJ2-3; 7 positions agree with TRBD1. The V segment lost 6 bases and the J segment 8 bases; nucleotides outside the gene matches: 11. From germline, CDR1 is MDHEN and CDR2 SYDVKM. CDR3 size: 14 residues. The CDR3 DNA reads TGTGCCAGCAGCCTTGGACAGGCCTGGGGTACGCAGTATTTT. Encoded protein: CASSLGQAWGTQYF.

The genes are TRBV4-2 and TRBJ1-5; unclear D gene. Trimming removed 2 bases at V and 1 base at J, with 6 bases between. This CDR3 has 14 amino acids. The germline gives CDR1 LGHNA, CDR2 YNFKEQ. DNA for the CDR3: TGTGCCAGCAGCCAACAGGTCAGCAATCAGCCCCAGCATTTT. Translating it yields CASSQQVSNQPQHF.

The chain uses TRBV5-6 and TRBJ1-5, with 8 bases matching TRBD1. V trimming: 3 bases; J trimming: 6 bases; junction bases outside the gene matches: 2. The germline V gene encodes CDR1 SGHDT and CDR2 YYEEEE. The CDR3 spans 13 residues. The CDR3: CASSSGGGQPQHF. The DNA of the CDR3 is TGTGCCAGCAGCTCAGGGGGCGGTCAGCCCCAGCATTTT.

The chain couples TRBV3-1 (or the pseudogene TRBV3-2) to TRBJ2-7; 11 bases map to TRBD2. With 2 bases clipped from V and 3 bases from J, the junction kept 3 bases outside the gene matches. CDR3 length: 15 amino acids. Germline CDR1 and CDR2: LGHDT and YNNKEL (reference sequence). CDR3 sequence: CASSQPSGGHYEQYF. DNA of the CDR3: TGTGCCAGCAGCCAACCTAGCGGGGGGCACTACGAGCAGTACTTC.

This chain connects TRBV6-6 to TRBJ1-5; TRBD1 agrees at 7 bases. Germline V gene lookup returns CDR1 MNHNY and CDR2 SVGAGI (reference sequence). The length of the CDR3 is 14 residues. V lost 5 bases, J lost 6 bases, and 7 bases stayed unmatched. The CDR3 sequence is CASSPGTVVQPQHF. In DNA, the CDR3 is TGTGCCAGCAGTCCCGGGACAGTCGTTCAGCCCCAGCATTTT.

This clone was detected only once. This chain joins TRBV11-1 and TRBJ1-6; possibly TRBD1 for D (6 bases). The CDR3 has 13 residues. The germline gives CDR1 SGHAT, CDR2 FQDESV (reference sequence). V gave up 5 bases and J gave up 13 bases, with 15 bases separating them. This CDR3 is CASSPQGRPPLHF. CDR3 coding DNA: TGTGCCAGCAGCCCCCAGGGGCGCCCCCCCCTCCACTTT.

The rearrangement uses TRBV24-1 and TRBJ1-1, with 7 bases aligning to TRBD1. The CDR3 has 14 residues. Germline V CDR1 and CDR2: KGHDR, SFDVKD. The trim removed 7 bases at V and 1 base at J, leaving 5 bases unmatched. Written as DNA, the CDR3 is TGTGCCACCAGACAGACAGGGAGGAACACTGAAGCTTTCTTT. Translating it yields CATRQTGRNTEAFF.

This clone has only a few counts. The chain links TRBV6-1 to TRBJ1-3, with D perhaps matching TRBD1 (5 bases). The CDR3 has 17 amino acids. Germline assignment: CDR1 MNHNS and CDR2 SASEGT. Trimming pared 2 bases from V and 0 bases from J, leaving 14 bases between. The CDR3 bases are TGTGCCAGCAGTGAAATCGTTGGACAAATCTCTGGAAACACCATATATTTT. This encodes CASSEIVGQISGNTIYF.

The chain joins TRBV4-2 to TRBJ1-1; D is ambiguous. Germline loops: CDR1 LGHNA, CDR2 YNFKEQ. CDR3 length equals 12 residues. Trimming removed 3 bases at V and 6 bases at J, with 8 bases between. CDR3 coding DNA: TGTGCCAGCAGCCATGGGAGGTCTGAAGCTTTCTTT. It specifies CASSHGRSEAFF.

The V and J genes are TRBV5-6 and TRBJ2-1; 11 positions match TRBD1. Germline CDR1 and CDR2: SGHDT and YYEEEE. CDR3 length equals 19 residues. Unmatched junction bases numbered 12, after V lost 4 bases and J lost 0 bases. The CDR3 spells CASSPRTGGAGGSYNEQFF. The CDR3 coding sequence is TGTGCCAGCAGCCCGAGGACAGGGGGCGCAGGGGGCTCCTACAATGAGCAGTTCTTC.

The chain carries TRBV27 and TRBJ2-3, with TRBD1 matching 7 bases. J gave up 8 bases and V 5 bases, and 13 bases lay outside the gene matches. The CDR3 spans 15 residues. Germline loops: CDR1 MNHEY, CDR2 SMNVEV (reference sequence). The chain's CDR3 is CASSRDRVGSGTQYF. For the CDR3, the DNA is TGTGCCAGCAGTAGAGACAGGGTAGGGTCAGGTACGCAGTATTTT.

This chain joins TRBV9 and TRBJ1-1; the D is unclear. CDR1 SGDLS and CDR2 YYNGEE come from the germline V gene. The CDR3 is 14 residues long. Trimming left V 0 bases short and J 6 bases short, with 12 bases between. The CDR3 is CASSVATPGAEAFF. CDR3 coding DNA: TGTGCCAGCAGCGTAGCTACCCCCGGGGCTGAAGCTTTCTTT.